This note documents a single T cell receptor beta chain sequence. The time point is: cycle 4 day 1 (C4D1), after 6 weeks of nivolumab. Patients all relapsed after autologous stem cell transplantation, and there was variation in brentuximab vedotin exposure. V lost 3 bases, J lost 2 bases, and 4 bases stayed unmatched. Germline CDR1 and CDR2: MNHEY and SMNVEV (reference sequence). The CDR3 consists of 16 residues. The source of the sample is a study of PD-1 blockade in classical Hodgkin lymphoma. TCRdb's copy holds only in-frame clones and misses some; the assay was immunoSEQ multiplex PCR. The data show approximately 30,000 clones, with around 72% seen just once and 3.5% to 4.5% held by the top ten.

The V and J genes are TRBV27 and TRBJ2-2, with 9 nucleotides matching TRBD1. The specimen was peripheral blood mononuclear cells (PBMCs), collected before the fourth cycle of nivolumab. The receptor's source is a human donor with classical Hodgkin lymphoma. CDR3 loop: CASSFRTGANTGELFF. The DNA of the CDR3 is TGTGCCAGCAGTTTTCGGACAGGGGCTAACACCGGGGAGCTGTTTTTT.